This record concerns one TCR beta chain sequence. This clone was seen once. Its antigen is still unknown. The record has no base qualities; no much larger clone is one base away. The immunoSEQ Assay, a bias-controlled multiplex PCR, was used to amplify TCRbeta CDR3 regions from genomic DNA. The original pipeline was this. The number of nucleated cells in each sample was estimated by amplification of reference gene primers within the assay. To quantify the absolute abundance of each unique TCRbeta CDR3 rearrangement, sequence reads were collapsed and filtered. For each sample, productive Simpson clonality was calculated as the square root of Simpson's diversity index across productive rearrangements. This is the immuneACCESS table as TCRdb keeps it, with only in-frame sequences that have V and J called. A part of the clones is gone; compared with another copy, unresolved V genes explain less than half, and the rest is unexplained. V and J calls and clone size are given by that table; D and trimming were obtained from the DNA. This sample holds about 230,000 clones; more than 65% were observed only once. Together, the top ten hold 1.4% of the sample.

Taken from the germline V gene (reference sequence), the CDR1 and CDR2 loops are SGHNT and YYREEE. The CDR3 runs 14 residues from the cysteine to the phenylalanine. Kept here is only the CDR3 DNA, which spans 42 bases and is read in frame from base 1. Between the V and J ends, shortened by 4 bases and 1 base respectively, the junction contains 11 bases. A second Seattle source provided samples from volunteer blood donors who had recovered from COVID-19. Whole blood was collected in K2EDTA tubes by collaborating institutions according to the institutions' own protocols. For TCRbeta analysis, collaborators shipped samples in one of three forms: frozen whole blood, isolated PBMCs, or DNA extracted from either of those sample types. The sample is drawn from a study of blood T cell repertoires in COVID-19 (dated by TCRdb to the early 2020s). Study-wide context: Samples covering the acute and convalescent phases of COVID-19 were provided by collaborators in the United States, Italy and Spain. Samples came from the ongoing ImmuneRACE study (first 160 participants) plus 1,254 subjects from 6 global collaborators. Where HLA class I and class II types were available, the types were taken from metadata supplied by the sample provider, not from assay-based typing. The material from the prospective study consisted of cDNA or gDNA derived from T cells, B-cell-depleted T cells, or PBMCs. The dataset comprised deeply sampled blood TCRbeta repertoires from subjects exposed to, actively infected with, or recovered from COVID-19. Sample metadata almost always included a de-identified subject ID, COVID-19 status, age in years and sex. A freely available public database, intended as a resource for researchers studying the immune response to SARS-CoV-2, is where the repertoires were released.

General findings and caveats noted by the study authors: How much clinical and demographic metadata was included differed by source and by participant, and the metadata was provided uncurated.

Material: peripheral blood. This TCR derives from a woman aged 40 to 50 who had recovered from COVID-19. The chain links TRBV5-4 with TRBJ1-1, with the D gene uncertain. The CDR3 protein is CASSPDTANTEAFF. The bases read TGTGCCAGCAGCCCAGATACAGCGAACACTGAAGCTTTCTTT. With the portions outside the CDR3 filled from the reference TRBV5-4 and TRBJ1-1 genes, the complete variable region becomes ETGVTQSPTHLIKTRGQQVTLRCSSQSGHNTVSWYQQALGQGPQFIFQYYREEENGRGNFPPRFSGLQFPNYSSELNVNALELDDSALYLCASSPDTANTEAFFGQGTRLTVV.